These T cell receptor beta chains were read from a single sample in a study of CXCR3-negative and CXCR3-positive naive CD8 T cells. Following a re-call of the 5' RACE reads, TCRdb has one entry per CDR3 protein and lacks DNA. There are about 89,000 distinct CDR3 sequences in the sample, with 0.53% held by the top ten. The material sequenced was naive CXCR3+ CD8+ T cells from blood. These receptors originate from a human donor in good health. Some clones in this sample may be carry-over from other donors' samples. Both conserved end residues are part of each CDR3. The order of the fields is J gene, V gene, CDR3 protein.

J: TRBJ2-2
V: TRBV9
CDR3: CASSVDSLGLSTTGELFF

J: TRBJ1-3
V: TRBV7-6
CDR3: CASSLDIQNTIYF

J: TRBJ2-7
V: TRBV13
CDR3: CASSSETSGVYEKYF

J: TRBJ2-1
V: TRBV6-2/TRBV6-3
CDR3: CASSSLAGVSNEQFF

J: TRBJ2-1
V: TRBV4-3
CDR3: CASSQDIGKAEQFF

J: TRBJ2-7
V: TRBV28
CDR3: CASSSPARGPYEQYF

J: TRBJ2-2
V: TRBV28
CDR3: CASSPIGQIANTGELFF

J: TRBJ2-7
V: TRBV9
CDR3: CASSPSRGYHEQYF

J: TRBJ1-5
V: TRBV19
CDR3: CASSPTGASFSNQPQHF

J: TRBJ1-2
V: TRBV20-1
CDR3: CSAIPGSEGYTF

J: TRBJ2-3
V: TRBV6-5
CDR3: CASSYSGTDTQYF

J: TRBJ2-5
V: TRBV29-1
CDR3: CSVEVRGVGQETQYF

J: TRBJ2-3
V: TRBV28
CDR3: CASSGWALGGGGSTDTQYF

J: TRBJ2-2
V: TRBV6-2/TRBV6-3
CDR3: CASSHSTGSGELFF

J: TRBJ1-3
V: TRBV7-9
CDR3: CASSPLGQGTSGNTIYF

J: TRBJ2-7
V: TRBV14
CDR3: CASSQDLRETYEQYF

J: TRBJ2-2
V: TRBV7-9
CDR3: CASSSNDWGNPGELFF

J: TRBJ2-7
V: TRBV7-6
CDR3: CASSLGVFGQGASYEQYF

J: TRBJ2-5
V: TRBV5-5
CDR3: CASKGLAGEETQYF

J: TRBJ1-2
V: TRBV28
CDR3: CASSFPETVINGYTF

J: TRBJ2-3
V: TRBV28
CDR3: CASSLSSRGLAGERDTQYF

J: TRBJ2-1
V: TRBV19
CDR3: CASSPSARAAYNEQFF

J: TRBJ2-3
V: TRBV7-7
CDR3: CASSLGRGDTQYF

J: TRBJ1-5
V: TRBV15
CDR3: CATAGTGKQPQHF

J: TRBJ2-6
V: TRBV7-9
CDR3: CASISTDSVANVLTF

J: TRBJ1-1
V: TRBV5-1
CDR3: CASRLTGPNTEAFF

J: TRBJ2-3
V: TRBV29-1
CDR3: CSVENGRGTDTQYF

J: TRBJ2-4
V: TRBV28
CDR3: CASSLRLAGNIQYF

J: TRBJ1-4
V: TRBV7-6
CDR3: CASSLEEGTSGTNEKLFF

J: TRBJ2-5
V: TRBV7-9
CDR3: CASSFGVQETQYF

J: TRBJ2-7
V: TRBV5-1
CDR3: CASSRGAYEQYF

J: TRBJ2-1
V: TRBV29-1
CDR3: CSVCLGLAGADNEQFF

J: TRBJ2-5
V: TRBV5-6
CDR3: CASSLVGDGETQYF

J: TRBJ2-3
V: TRBV5-1
CDR3: CASSLHHSGGPILSTDTQYF

J: TRBJ2-1
V: TRBV29-1
CDR3: CSETLDYNEQFF

J: TRBJ2-7
V: TRBV5-1
CDR3: CASSLQDPSYEQYF

J: TRBJ2-7
V: TRBV10-3
CDR3: CAISPDSWATYEQYF

J: TRBJ2-3
V: TRBV7-6
CDR3: CASSLIVSGGTSTDTQYF

J: TRBJ2-7
V: TRBV10-3
CDR3: CATDNSYEQYF

J: TRBJ2-5
V: TRBV2
CDR3: CASGFRKETQYF

J: TRBJ2-1
V: TRBV6-2/TRBV6-3
CDR3: CASSYLPRLAADNEQFF

J: TRBJ2-5
V: TRBV28
CDR3: CASSWGQKETQYF

J: TRBJ2-3
V: TRBV21-1
CDR3: CASSKGGCEGPTDTQYF

J: TRBJ2-5
V: TRBV11-2
CDR3: CASSLARGDPSESQYF

J: TRBJ2-7
V: TRBV7-2
CDR3: CASSWAPGRDEQYF

J: TRBJ2-1
V: TRBV11-2
CDR3: CASSLEGNLGNEQFF

J: TRBJ2-7
V: TRBV7-9
CDR3: CASSPQGADEQYF

J: TRBJ2-7
V: TRBV25-1
CDR3: CASGVVPYEQYF

J: TRBJ1-1
V: TRBV6-5
CDR3: CASSLLTEMNTEAFF

J: TRBJ2-7
V: TRBV28
CDR3: CASSFTTYEQYF

J: TRBJ2-2
V: TRBV13
CDR3: CASSHALTGPGELFF

J: TRBJ1-5
V: TRBV6-6
CDR3: CASSWILLDRGQINQPQHF

J: TRBJ1-2
V: TRBV3-1
CDR3: CASSQDVSRQGQDYGYTF

J: TRBJ2-3
V: TRBV20-1
CDR3: CSAQGLAGGGSTDTQYF

J: TRBJ2-1
V: TRBV20-1
CDR3: CSSPSGAYNEQFF

J: TRBJ2-2
V: TRBV30
CDR3: CAWSGLAGTNTGELFF

J: TRBJ2-7
V: TRBV25-1
CDR3: CASSVPQAPYEQYF